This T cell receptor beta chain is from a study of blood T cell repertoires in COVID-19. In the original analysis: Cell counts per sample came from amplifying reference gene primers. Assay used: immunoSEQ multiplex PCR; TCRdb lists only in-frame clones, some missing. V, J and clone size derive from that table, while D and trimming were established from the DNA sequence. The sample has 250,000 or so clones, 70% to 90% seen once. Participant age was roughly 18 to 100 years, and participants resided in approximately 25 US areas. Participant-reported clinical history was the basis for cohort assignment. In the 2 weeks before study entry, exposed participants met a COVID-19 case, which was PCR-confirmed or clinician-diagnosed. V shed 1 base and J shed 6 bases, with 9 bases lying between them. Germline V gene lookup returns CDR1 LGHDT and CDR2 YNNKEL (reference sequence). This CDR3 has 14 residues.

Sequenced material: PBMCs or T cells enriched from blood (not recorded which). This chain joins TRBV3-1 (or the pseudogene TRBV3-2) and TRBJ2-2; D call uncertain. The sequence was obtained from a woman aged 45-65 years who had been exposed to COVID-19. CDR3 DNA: TGTGCCAGCAGCCAAGTCGGCGGTTCCGGGGAGCTGTTTTTT. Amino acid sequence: CASSQVGGSGELFF.